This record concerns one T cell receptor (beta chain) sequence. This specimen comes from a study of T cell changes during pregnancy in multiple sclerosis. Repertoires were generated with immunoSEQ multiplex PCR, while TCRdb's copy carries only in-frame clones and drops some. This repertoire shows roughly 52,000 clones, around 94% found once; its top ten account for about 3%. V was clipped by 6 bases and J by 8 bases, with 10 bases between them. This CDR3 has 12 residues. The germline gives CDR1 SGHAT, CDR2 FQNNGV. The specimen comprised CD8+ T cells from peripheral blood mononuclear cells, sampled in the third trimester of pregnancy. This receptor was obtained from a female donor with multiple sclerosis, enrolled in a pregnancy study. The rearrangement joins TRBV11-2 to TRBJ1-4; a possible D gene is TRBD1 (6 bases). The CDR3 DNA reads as TGTGCCAGCAGTACAGGGTTGGAAAAACTGTTTTTT. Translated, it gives CASSTGLEKLFF.